This entry lists 2 T cell receptor beta chains sequenced from one sample in a study of blood T cell repertoires in COVID-19. The protocol was immunoSEQ multiplex PCR, while the TCRdb copy is restricted to in-frame clones and leaves out a portion. The sample shows 120,000 or so clones, under 95% of them seen only once. Sequencing was done on a sample of peripheral blood. The source of these receptors is a man between 60 and 75 years old with COVID-19, enrolled during active disease.

V and J are TRBV4-3 and TRBJ2-5, with TRBD2 as a possible D gene (5 bases). V lost 4 bases and J 5 bases, leaving 11 bases between the germline ends. Germline V gives CDR1 LGHNA, CDR2 YSLEER. The CDR3 covers 13 residues. CDR3 in amino acids: CASSLESGETQYF. The CDR3 coding sequence is TGCGCCAGCAGCCTTGAGTCGGGGGAGACCCAGTACTTC.

This chain connects TRBV11-2 to TRBJ2-3; weak D call: TRBD2 (5 bases). With 5 bases removed from V and 5 bases from J, the gap between germline ends came to 23 bases. The CDR3 consists of 17 residues. Germline values: CDR1 SGHAT, CDR2 FQNNGV. CDR3 amino acids: CASSPLQDSAGIDTQYF. The CDR3 DNA reads TGTGCCAGCAGCCCTCTCCAGGATAGCGCGGGTATAGATACGCAGTATTTT.